This paragraph reports one T cell receptor (beta chain). The antigen remains undetermined. Unique molecular identifiers featured in each of the TCR beta cDNA libraries. TCRdb reanalysed the PCR reads using MiXCR and keeps one entry per CDR3 protein. The repertoire holds under 900,000 distinct CDR3 sequences, with roughly 50% as singletons. CDR3 length equals 11 residues. Trimming took 5 bases from V and 7 from J, leaving 8 bases between them. Germline loops: CDR1 LNHNV, CDR2 YYDKDF (reference sequence). The source of the sample is a study of post-analysis software for immune sequencing data. Across the study: Secondary progressive, relapsing-remitting and progressive-relapsing multiple sclerosis were among the included disease courses.

Study conclusions and caveats: In patients, five or six TRBV segments were more frequent than in controls, with TRBV5-6, TRBV5-1 and TRBV20-1 among them.

The rearrangement joins TRBV15 to TRBJ1-1; D uncertain. Input material: blood. The TCR sequence derives from a girl aged 10-17 years with multiple sclerosis. The CDR3 region is CATSGFREAFF. The CDR3, as DNA: TGTGCCACCAGCGGTTTTCGTGAAGCTTTCTTT. The variable domain in full, completed from reference TRBV15 and TRBJ1-1, reads DAMVIQNPRYQVTQFGKPVTLSCSQTLNHNVMYWYQQKSSQAPKLLFHYYDKDFNNEADTPDNFQSRRPNTSFCFLDIRSPGLGDTAMYLCATSGFREAFFGQGTRLTVV.